The rows below give T cell receptor beta chains drawn from one sample of a study of PD-L1 blockade in urothelial cancer. Profiled with immunoSEQ multiplex PCR; TCRdb holds only in-frame clones, not every one. Of roughly 50,000 clones listed, around nine tenths were seen once; the top ten hold approximately 15%. Sample: PBMCs, taken around atezolizumab (anti-PD-L1) treatment. These receptor sequences come from a woman in her sixties with urothelial cancer. The CDR3 runs from the conserved cysteine through the conserved F or W. Each record gives: J gene, V gene, clone size, D gene, CDR3 DNA, CDR3 protein. D genes are given only for firm matches. The size entry is marked missing in some rows and otherwise reads once, few, many or a size class.

J: TRBJ2-1
V: TRBV18
size: few
D: TRBD2
DNA: TGTGCCAGCTCACGGTGGGGACTAGCGGAGACCTCCTACAATGAGCAGTTCTTC
CDR3: CASSRWGLAETSYNEQFF

J: TRBJ2-1
V: TRBV5-1
size: NA
D: NA
DNA: TGCGCCAGCAGCTATGCGGCGCTAAGGGGCTCCTACAATGAGCAGTTCTTC
CDR3: CASSYAALRGSYNEQFF

J: TRBJ2-2
V: TRBV19
size: NA
D: NA
DNA: TGTGCCAGTAGTTCCCCACAGGGAAACACCGGGGAGCTGTTTTTT
CDR3: CASSSPQGNTGELFF

J: TRBJ1-1
V: TRBV7-3
size: NA
D: TRBD1
DNA: TGTGCCAGCAGCTCCCAACCTAGGGGGCGGAACACTGAAGCTTTCTTT
CDR3: CASSSQPRGRNTEAFF

J: TRBJ1-3
V: TRBV6-1
size: NA
D: NA
DNA: TGTGCCAGCAGTGAAGCAGCCCTCTCTGGAAACACCATATATTTT
CDR3: CASSEAALSGNTIYF

J: TRBJ1-2
V: TRBV7-2
size: NA
D: NA
DNA: TGTGCCAGCAGCTCCCCGACGGGGAGGAGGGAGTATAACTATGGCTACACCTTC
CDR3: CASSSPTGRREYNYGYTF

J: TRBJ1-2
V: TRBV18
size: NA
D: TRBD1
DNA: TGTGCCAGCTCACCGGGGGGACAGGGCCGATATGGCTACACCTTC
CDR3: CASSPGGQGRYGYTF

J: TRBJ1-4
V: TRBV5-6
size: NA
D: TRBD1
DNA: TGTGCCAGCAGCTCCGGAGGGACAGGCGGTGAAAAACTGTTTTTT
CDR3: CASSSGGTGGEKLFF

J: TRBJ2-7
V: TRBV4-1
size: NA
D: TRBD2
DNA: TGCGCCAGCAGCCAATTCTTTAGCGGGAGGGCCACCTACGAGCAGTACTTC
CDR3: CASSQFFSGRATYEQYF

J: TRBJ2-7
V: TRBV18
size: NA
D: TRBD2
DNA: TGTGCCAGCTCATTGACTAGCGGCTCCTACGAGCAGTACTTC
CDR3: CASSLTSGSYEQYF

J: TRBJ1-4
V: TRBV5-1
size: NA
D: NA
DNA: TGCGCCAGCAGACTGACAGGAACCGCAACTAATGAAAAACTGTTTTTT
CDR3: CASRLTGTATNEKLFF

J: TRBJ2-2
V: TRBV2
size: NA
D: NA
DNA: TGTGCCATACAAGACACCGGGGAGCTGTTTTTT
CDR3: CAIQDTGELFF

J: TRBJ1-1
V: TRBV12-5
size: NA
D: TRBD1
DNA: TGTGCTAGTGTCTCTGACAGGGGGGCTGAAGCTTTCTTT
CDR3: CASVSDRGAEAFF

J: TRBJ2-3
V: TRBV4-3
size: NA
D: TRBD2
DNA: TGCGCCAGCAGCCAAGTCGGGACGGGAGCGGGGGATACGCAGTATTTT
CDR3: CASSQVGTGAGDTQYF

J: TRBJ2-2
V: TRBV18
size: NA
D: NA
DNA: TGTGCCAGCTCACCGAACGGGGGGCGGAACACCGGGGAGCTGTTTTTT
CDR3: CASSPNGGRNTGELFF

J: TRBJ2-7
V: TRBV4-3
size: NA
D: NA
DNA: TGCGCCAGCAGCCAAGAGGGACATGGCCGCGGCGAGAAGCAGTACTTC
CDR3: CASSQEGHGRGEKQYF

J: TRBJ1-1
V: TRBV7-3
size: NA
D: NA
DNA: TGTGCCAGCAGCCCCGGAGGTCACACTGAAGCTTTCTTT
CDR3: CASSPGGHTEAFF

J: TRBJ1-4
V: TRBV5-1
size: few
D: TRBD1
DNA: TGCGCCAGCAGACCGGGACAGGACATAGGGGAAAAACTGTTTTTT
CDR3: CASRPGQDIGEKLFF

J: TRBJ2-3
V: TRBV6-6
size: NA
D: TRBD2
DNA: TGTGCCAGCAGTTACTACAGCGGGGACACAGATACGCAGTATTTT
CDR3: CASSYYSGDTDTQYF

J: TRBJ2-5
V: TRBV7-3
size: medium-sized
D: TRBD2
DNA: TGTGCCAGCAGCGAGGGACTAGCGGGGCTTAGTGGGGAGACCCAGTACTTC
CDR3: CASSEGLAGLSGETQYF

J: TRBJ2-7
V: TRBV25-1
size: few
D: TRBD1
DNA: TGTGCCAGCAGTCGGGGGGACAGGGTGCTCGACGAGCAGTACTTC
CDR3: CASSRGDRVLDEQYF

J: TRBJ2-2
V: TRBV29-1
size: once
D: NA
DNA: TGCAGCGCCGCAAACAGGGCCACCGGGGAGCTGTTTTTT
CDR3: CSAANRATGELFF

J: TRBJ1-1
V: TRBV5-1
size: NA
D: TRBD1
DNA: TGCGCCAGCAGCTTGGCCGGCGGCAGGGGGACTGAAGCTTTCTTT
CDR3: CASSLAGGRGTEAFF

J: TRBJ2-3
V: TRBV13
size: NA
D: TRBD2
DNA: TGTGCCAGCAGCCCACGGAGCGGGGGGGCATCGGATACACAGTATTTT
CDR3: CASSPRSGGASDTQYF

J: TRBJ1-2
V: TRBV4-3
size: NA
D: NA
DNA: TGCGCCAGCAGCCAAGACCGAGGGACTAACTATGGCTACACCTTC
CDR3: CASSQDRGTNYGYTF

J: TRBJ2-5
V: TRBV4-2
size: few
D: TRBD2
DNA: TGTGCCAGCAGCCAAGGGGGTAGCGGGGCACAAGAGACCCAGTACTTC
CDR3: CASSQGGSGAQETQYF

J: TRBJ2-1
V: TRBV27
size: NA
D: NA
DNA: TGTGCCAGCAGTTTACGTCGACGGGGAGCCAATGAGCAGTTCTTC
CDR3: CASSLRRRGANEQFF

J: TRBJ2-3
V: TRBV4-3
size: few
D: TRBD2
DNA: TGCGCCAGCAGCCAAGATCTGCTAGCGGGGGGCCTCACAGATACGCAGTATTTT
CDR3: CASSQDLLAGGLTDTQYF

J: TRBJ1-1
V: TRBV7-9
size: NA
D: NA
DNA: TGTGCCAGCAGCTTAGACAGGGTTGAAGCTTTCTTT
CDR3: CASSLDRVEAFF

J: TRBJ2-7
V: TRBV6-6
size: NA
D: TRBD1
DNA: TGTGCCAGCACAACGGGACAGGGGGTGGGAAGGCAGTACTTC
CDR3: CASTTGQGVGRQYF

J: TRBJ1-4
V: TRBV6-5
size: NA
D: NA
DNA: TGTGCCAGCAGGACGGGTGCAACTAATGAAAAACTGTTTTTT
CDR3: CASRTGATNEKLFF

J: TRBJ1-1
V: TRBV4-3
size: NA
D: NA
DNA: TGCGCCAGCAGCCAAGATAGGGGGAACACTGAAGCTTTCTTT
CDR3: CASSQDRGNTEAFF

J: TRBJ2-3
V: TRBV15
size: NA
D: NA
DNA: TGTGCCACCAGTCGGGACGGACTAAGCACAGATACGCAGTATTTT
CDR3: CATSRDGLSTDTQYF

J: TRBJ2-7
V: TRBV6-5
size: NA
D: NA
DNA: TGTGCCAGCAGCTCCCCCGGCTACGAGCAGTACTTC
CDR3: CASSSPGYEQYF

J: TRBJ2-5
V: TRBV27
size: once
D: NA
DNA: TGTGCCAGCAGTCCCCGGACAGTTACCCAAGAGACCCAGTACTTC
CDR3: CASSPRTVTQETQYF